This T cell receptor (beta chain) comes out of a study of beta chain features in type 1 diabetes. Germline loops: CDR1 MNHNS, CDR2 SASEGT. The trim removed 8 bases at V and 7 bases at J, leaving 10 bases unmatched. The length of the CDR3 is 14 residues. Of the isolated RNA, all was reverse transcribed, and so the sequenced material was expressed TCRB transcripts. The table came from immunoSEQ multiplex PCR; TCRdb's copy has only in-frame clones and leaves some out. The sample includes nearly 350,000 clones, approximately 8.2% of them seen just once. This sequence originates from a woman aged 18-30 years in good health. The sample taken for sequencing was central memory CD4+ T cells from blood. The chain combines TRBV6-1 with TRBJ1-5, with 8 bases aligning to TRBD1. DNA for the CDR3: TGTGCCAGCGCAGGGACAGGTCTTCGCCAGCCCCAGCATTTT. Protein: CASAGTGLRQPQHF.